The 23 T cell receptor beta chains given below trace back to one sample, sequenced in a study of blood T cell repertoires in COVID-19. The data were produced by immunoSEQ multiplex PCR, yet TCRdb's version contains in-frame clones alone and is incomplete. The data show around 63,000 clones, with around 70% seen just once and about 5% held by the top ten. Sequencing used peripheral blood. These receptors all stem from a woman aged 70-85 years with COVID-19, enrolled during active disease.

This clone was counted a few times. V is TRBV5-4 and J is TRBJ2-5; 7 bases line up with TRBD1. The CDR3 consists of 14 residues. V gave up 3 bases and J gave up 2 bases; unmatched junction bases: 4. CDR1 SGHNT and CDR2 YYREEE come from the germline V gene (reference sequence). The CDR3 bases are TGTGCCAGCAGCTCCGGGACAGCTCAAGAGACCCAGTACTTC. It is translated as CASSSGTAQETQYF.

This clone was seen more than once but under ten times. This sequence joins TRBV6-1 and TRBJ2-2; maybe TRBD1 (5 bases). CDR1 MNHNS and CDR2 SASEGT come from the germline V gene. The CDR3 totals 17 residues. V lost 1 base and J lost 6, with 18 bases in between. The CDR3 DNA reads TGTGCCAGCAGTGAAGTGGGAACAGGTATTGGCGCCGGGGAGCTGTTTTTT. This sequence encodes CASSEVGTGIGAGELFF.

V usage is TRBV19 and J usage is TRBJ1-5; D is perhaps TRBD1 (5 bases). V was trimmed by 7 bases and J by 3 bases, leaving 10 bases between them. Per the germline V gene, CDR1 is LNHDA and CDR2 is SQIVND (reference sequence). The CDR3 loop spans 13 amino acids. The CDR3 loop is CASKGQYNQPQHF. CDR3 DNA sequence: TGTGCCAGTAAGGGGCAGTACAATCAGCCCCAGCATTTT. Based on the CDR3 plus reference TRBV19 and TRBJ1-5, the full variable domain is DGGITQSPKYLFRKEGQNVTLSCEQNLNHDAMYWYRQDPGQGLRLIYYSQIVNDFQKGDIAEGYSVSREKKESFPLTVTSAQKNPTAFYLCASKGQYNQPQHFGDGTRLSIL.

The CDR3 reads CATSRDPSGGAKETQYF. The CDR3 DNA sequence: TGTGCCACCAGCAGGGACCCTAGCGGGGGGGCGAAGGAGACCCAGTACTTC. The chain employs TRBV15 and TRBJ2-5, with 12 bases identical to TRBD2. This CDR3 region has 17 residues. The V and J ends lost 3 bases and 5 bases, in that order; junction bases with no gene match: 10. Germline loops: CDR1 LNHNV, CDR2 YYDKDF (reference sequence).

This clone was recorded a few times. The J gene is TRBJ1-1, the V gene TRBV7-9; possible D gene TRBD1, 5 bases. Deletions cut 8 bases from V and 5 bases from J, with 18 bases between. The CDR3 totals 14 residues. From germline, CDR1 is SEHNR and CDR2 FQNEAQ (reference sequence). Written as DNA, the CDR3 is TGTGCCAGCGGGCTAATGGGGGGACGAACTGAAGCTTTCTTT. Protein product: CASGLMGGRTEAFF. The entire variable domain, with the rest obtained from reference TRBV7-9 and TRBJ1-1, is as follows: DTGVSQNPRHKITKRGQNVTFRCDPISEHNRLYWYRQTLGQGPEFLTYFQNEAQLEKSRLLSDRFSAERPKGSFSTLEIQRTEQGDSAMYLCASGLMGGRTEAFFGQGTRLTVV.

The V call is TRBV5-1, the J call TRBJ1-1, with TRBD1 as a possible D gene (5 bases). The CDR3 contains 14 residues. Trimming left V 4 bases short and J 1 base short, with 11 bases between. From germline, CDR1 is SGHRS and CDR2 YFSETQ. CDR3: CASSPGGGNTEAFF. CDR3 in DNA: TGCGCCAGCAGCCCGGGGGGAGGGAACACTGAAGCTTTCTTT.

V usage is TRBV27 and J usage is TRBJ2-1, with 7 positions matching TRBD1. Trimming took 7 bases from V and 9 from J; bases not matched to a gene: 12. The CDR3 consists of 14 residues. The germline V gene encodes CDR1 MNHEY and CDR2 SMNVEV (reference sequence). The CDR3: CASNKQGNEGEQFF. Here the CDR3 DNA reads TGTGCCAGCAACAAACAGGGGAATGAAGGTGAGCAGTTCTTC.

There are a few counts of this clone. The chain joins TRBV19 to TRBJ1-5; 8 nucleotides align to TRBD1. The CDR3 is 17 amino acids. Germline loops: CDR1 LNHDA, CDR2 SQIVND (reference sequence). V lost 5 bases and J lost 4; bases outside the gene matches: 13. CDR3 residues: CASSDNRGFFQNQPQHF. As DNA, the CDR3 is TGTGCCAGTAGTGACAACAGGGGGTTCTTCCAAAATCAGCCCCAGCATTTT.

CDR3: CASSLDDDGGSPLHF. CDR3 DNA sequence: TGTGCCAGCAGCTTAGACGACGACGGCGGATCACCCCTCCACTTT. This rearrangement joins TRBV11-2 to TRBJ1-6; no firm D call. Germline V gives CDR1 SGHAT, CDR2 FQNNGV. V was trimmed by 0 bases and J by 10 bases, leaving 13 bases between them. This CDR3 is 15 amino acids long.

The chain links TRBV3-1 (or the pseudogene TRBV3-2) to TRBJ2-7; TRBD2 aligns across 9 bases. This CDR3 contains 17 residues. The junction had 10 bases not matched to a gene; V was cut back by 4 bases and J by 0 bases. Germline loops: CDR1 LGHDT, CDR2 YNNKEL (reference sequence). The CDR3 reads CASSLGLASSTSYEQYF. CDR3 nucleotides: TGTGCCAGCAGCCTAGGACTAGCGAGCTCGACCTCCTACGAGCAGTACTTC.

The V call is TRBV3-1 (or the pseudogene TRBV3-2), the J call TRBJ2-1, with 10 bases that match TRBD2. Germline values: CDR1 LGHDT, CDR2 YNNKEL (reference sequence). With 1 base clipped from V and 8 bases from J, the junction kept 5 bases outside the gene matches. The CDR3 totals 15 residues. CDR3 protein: CASSQARLAGDEQFF. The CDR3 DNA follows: TGTGCCAGCAGCCAAGCCCGGCTAGCGGGAGATGAGCAGTTCTTC.

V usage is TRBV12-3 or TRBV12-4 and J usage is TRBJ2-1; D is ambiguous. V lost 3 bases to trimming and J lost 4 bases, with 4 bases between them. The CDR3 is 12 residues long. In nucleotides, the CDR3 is TGTGCCAGCAGTTTTCCTTACAATGAGCAGTTCTTC. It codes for CASSFPYNEQFF.

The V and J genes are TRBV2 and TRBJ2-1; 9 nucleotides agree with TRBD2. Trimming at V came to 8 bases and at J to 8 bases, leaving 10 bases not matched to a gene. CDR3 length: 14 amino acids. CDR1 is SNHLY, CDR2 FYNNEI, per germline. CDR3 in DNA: TGTGCCAGCTTGGAAGTAGCGGGAGTGGATGAGCAGTTCTTC. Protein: CASLEVAGVDEQFF.

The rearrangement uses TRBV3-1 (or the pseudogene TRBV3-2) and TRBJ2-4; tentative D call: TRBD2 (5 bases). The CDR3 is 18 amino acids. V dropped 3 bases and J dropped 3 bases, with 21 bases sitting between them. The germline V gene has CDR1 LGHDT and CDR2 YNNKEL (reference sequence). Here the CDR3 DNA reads TGTGCCAGCAGCCACCGCTCTCACCGGGATTCGTACAAAAACATTCAGTACTTC. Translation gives CASSHRSHRDSYKNIQYF.

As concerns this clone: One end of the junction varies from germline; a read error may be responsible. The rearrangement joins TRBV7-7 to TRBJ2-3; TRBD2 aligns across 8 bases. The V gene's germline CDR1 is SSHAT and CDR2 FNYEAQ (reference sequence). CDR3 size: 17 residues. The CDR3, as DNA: TGTGCTAGCAGCCCCATCCCCCTACGGGAGGGCCAAGATACGCAGTATTTT. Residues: CASSPIPLREGQDTQYF.

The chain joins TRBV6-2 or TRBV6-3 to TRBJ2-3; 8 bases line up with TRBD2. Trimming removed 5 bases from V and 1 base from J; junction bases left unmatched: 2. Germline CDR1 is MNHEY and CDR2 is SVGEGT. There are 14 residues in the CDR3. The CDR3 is CASSLAGRTDTQYF. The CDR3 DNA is TGTGCCAGCAGTCTAGCGGGCCGCACAGATACGCAGTATTTT.

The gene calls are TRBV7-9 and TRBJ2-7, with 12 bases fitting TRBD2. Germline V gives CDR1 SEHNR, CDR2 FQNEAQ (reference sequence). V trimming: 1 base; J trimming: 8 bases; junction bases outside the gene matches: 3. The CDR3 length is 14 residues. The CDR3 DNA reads TGTGCCAGCAGCTTAGGACTAGCGGGAGACCAGCAGTACGTC. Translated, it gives CASSLGLAGDQQYV.

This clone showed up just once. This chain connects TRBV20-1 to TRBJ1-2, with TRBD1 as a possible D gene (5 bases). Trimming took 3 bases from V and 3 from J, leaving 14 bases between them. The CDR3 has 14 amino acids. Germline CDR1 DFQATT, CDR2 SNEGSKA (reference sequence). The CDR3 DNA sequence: TGCAGTGCTAGTACCGGGGGGAGGCACTATGGCTACACCTTC. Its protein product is CSASTGGRHYGYTF.

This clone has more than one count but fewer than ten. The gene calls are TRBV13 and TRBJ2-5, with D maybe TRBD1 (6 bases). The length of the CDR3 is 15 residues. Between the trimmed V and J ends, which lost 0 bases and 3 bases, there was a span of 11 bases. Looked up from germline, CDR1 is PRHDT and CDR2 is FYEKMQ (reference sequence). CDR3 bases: TGTGCCAGCAGCTTAGGGCCAGGGGACGAAGAGACCCAGTACTTC. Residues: CASSLGPGDEETQYF.

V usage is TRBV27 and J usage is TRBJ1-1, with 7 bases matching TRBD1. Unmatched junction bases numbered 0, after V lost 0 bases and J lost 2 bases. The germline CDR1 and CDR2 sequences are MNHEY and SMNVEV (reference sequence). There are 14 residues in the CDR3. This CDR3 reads CASSLSGGNTEAFF. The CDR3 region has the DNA TGTGCCAGCAGTTTATCAGGGGGCAACACTGAAGCTTTCTTT.

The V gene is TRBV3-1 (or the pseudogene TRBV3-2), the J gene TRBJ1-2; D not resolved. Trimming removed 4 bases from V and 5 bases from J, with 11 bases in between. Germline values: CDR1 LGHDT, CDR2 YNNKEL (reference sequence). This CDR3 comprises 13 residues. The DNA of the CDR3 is TGTGCCAGCAGCCTGGGCCTCGGATATGGCTACACCTTC. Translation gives CASSLGLGYGYTF.

CDR3 residues: CASSLGPGQGREQYV. CDR3 nucleotides: TGTGCCAGCAGCTTGGGGCCGGGACAGGGCAGGGAGCAGTACGTC. The J gene is TRBJ2-7, the V gene TRBV5-5; TRBD1 agrees at 9 bases. This CDR3 has 15 amino acids. The V segment lost 0 bases and the J segment 7 bases; nucleotides outside the gene matches: 8. From germline, CDR1 is SGHKS and CDR2 YYEKEE (reference sequence).

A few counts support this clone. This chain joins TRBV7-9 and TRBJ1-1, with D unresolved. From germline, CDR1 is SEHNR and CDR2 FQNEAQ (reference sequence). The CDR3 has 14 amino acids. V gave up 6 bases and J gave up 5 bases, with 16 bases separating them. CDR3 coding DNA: TGTGCCAGCAGTTACCGGGCCTCGGGAACTGAAGCTTTCTTT. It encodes CASSYRASGTEAFF.